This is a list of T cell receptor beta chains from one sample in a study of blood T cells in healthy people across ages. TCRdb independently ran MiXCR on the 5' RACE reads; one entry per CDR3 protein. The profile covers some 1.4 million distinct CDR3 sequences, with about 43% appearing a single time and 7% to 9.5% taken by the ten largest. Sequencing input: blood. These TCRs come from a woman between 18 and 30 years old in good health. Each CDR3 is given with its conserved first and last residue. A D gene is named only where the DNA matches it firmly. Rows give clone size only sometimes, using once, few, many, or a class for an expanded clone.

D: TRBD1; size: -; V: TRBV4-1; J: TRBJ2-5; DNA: TGCGCCAGCAGCCTCCTACAGGGGACAGGGGAGACCCAGTACTTC; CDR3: CASSLLQGTGETQYF
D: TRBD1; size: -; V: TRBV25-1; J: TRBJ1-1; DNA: TGTGCCAGCAGTGAATCCGGGACAGGATTGGGCATGAACACTGAAGCTTTCTTT; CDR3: CASSESGTGLGMNTEAFF
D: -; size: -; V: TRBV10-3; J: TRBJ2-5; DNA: TGTGCCATCGCGGCGGAGTACCAAGAGACCCAGTACTTC; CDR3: CAIAAEYQETQYF
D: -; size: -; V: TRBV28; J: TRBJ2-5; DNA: TGTGCCAGCAGTAATGGGCCCCAAGAGACCCAGTACTTC; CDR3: CASSNGPQETQYF
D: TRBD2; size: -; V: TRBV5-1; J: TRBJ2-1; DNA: TGCGCCAGCAGCCTTTCACTAGCGGGGTCCTCCTACAATGAGCAGTTCTTC; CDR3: CASSLSLAGSSYNEQFF
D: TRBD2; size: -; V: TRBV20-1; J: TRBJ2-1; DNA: TGCAGTGCATCGTGGGGGAGGGAGAATGAGCAGTTCTTC; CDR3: CSASWGRENEQFF
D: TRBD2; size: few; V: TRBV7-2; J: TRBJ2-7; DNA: TGTGCCAGCAGCTTAGGGCCTAGCGGGAGTAAAGAGCAGTACTTC; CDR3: CASSLGPSGSKEQYF
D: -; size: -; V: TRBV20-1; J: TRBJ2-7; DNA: TGCAGTGCTAGAGATAACGGGAGACTCTACGAGCAGTACTTC; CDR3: CSARDNGRLYEQYF
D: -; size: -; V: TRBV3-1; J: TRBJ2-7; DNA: TGTGCCAGCAGCCAACAGGAGCGGTACGAGCAGTACTTC; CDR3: CASSQQERYEQYF
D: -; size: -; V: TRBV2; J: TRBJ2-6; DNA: TGTGCCAGCAGTGACCCCAGGGGCAGCCGCTCTGGGGCCAACGTCCTGACTTTC; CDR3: CASSDPRGSRSGANVLTF
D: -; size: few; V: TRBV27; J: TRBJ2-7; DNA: TGTGCCAGCAGTCCTGGGGACGGTCCCTCGTACGAGCAGTACTTC; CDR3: CASSPGDGPSYEQYF
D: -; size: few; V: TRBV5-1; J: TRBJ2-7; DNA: TGCGCCAGCAGCTCAGACGGGACCTCCTACGAGCAGTACTTC; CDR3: CASSSDGTSYEQYF
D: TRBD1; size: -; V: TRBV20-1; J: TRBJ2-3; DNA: TGCAGTGCCAGCTGGGGACAGACAGATACGCAGTATTTT; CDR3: CSASWGQTDTQYF
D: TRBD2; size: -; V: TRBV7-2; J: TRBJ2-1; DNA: TGTGCCAGCAGCTCGCACCGGGACTACGACAATGAGCAGTTCTTC; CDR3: CASSSHRDYDNEQFF
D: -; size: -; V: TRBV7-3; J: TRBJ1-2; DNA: TGTGCCAGCAGCTTAACTCAAGGGTCTGGCTACACCTTC; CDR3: CASSLTQGSGYTF
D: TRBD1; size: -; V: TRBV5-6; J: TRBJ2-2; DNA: TGTGCCAGCAGCTTGTTGCGACAGGGGAGCACCGGGGAGCTGTTTTTT; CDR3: CASSLLRQGSTGELFF
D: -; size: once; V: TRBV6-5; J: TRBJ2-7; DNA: TGTGCCAGCAGTTACTCCGGGGCAGGCACAGCCTACGAGCAGTACTTC; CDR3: CASSYSGAGTAYEQYF
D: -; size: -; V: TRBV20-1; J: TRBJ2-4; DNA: TGCAGTGCTAGAGGAGCAGGGGCGGCCAAAAACATTCAGTACTTC; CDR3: CSARGAGAAKNIQYF
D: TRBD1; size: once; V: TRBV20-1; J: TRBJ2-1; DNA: TGCAGTGCTACTGGGCAGGGGGAATACAATGAGCAGTTCTTC; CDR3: CSATGQGEYNEQFF
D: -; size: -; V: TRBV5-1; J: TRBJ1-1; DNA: TGCGCCAGCAGCCTAAACGAGGGGCGAGAAGAAGCTTTCTTT; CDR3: CASSLNEGREEAFF
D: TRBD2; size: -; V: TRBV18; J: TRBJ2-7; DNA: TGTGCCAGCTCACCACCGGTAACTAGCGGGAGCGGTGAGCAGTACTTC; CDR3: CASSPPVTSGSGEQYF
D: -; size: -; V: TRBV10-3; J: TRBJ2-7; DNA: TGTGCCATCAGTCCCACGGGCCTCTCGGGCGAGCAGTACTTC; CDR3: CAISPTGLSGEQYF
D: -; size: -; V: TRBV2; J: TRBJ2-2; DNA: TGTGCCATTCATGGGACGGGAGTGAACACCGGGGAGCTGTTTTTT; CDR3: CAIHGTGVNTGELFF
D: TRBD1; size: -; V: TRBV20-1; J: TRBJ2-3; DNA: TGCAGTGCTGTCACAGGGGATAGCACAGATACGCAGTATTTT; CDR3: CSAVTGDSTDTQYF
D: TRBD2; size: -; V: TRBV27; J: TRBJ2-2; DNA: TGTGCCAGCAGTTTGCGGGGGACTACCGGGGAGCTGTTTTTT; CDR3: CASSLRGTTGELFF
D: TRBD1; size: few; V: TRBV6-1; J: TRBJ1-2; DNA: TGTGCCAGCAGCGTAAAACGAACAGGGGGATACGGCTACACCTTC; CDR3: CASSVKRTGGYGYTF
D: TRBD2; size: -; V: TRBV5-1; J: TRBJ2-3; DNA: TGCGCCAGCAGCTTGGGAAGGAGCGGGAGGGCTTTCACAGATACGCAGTATTTT; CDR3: CASSLGRSGRAFTDTQYF
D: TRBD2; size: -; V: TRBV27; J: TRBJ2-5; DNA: TGTGCCAGCAGTTCGGGGACTAGCCCGATAGCGCCCTTTGGTGGTGAGCAGTACTTC; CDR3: CASSSGTSPIAPFGGEQYF
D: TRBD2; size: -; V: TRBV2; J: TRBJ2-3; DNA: TGTGCCAGCAGCTCTACGGGGGGGCCATATACAGATACGCAGTATTTT; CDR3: CASSSTGGPYTDTQYF